This T cell receptor beta chain was identified in a study of CD8 T cells in Susac syndrome. General study points: TCR sequencing and HLA analysis covered a relatively small number of individuals.

While CD8+ and CD4+ T cells were isolated negatively, TEMRA cells were enriched by FACS. This CDR3 comprises 15 residues. CDR1 is MNHEY and CDR2 is SVGAGI in the germline V gene. V lost 6 bases and J 4 bases, leaving 18 bases between the germline ends. RNA in amounts of about 0.45 to 1 ug was reverse transcribed with random hexamers. Using its own MiXCR run on the immunoSEQ multiplex PCR reads, TCRdb lists one record per CDR3 protein. This table holds around 70,000 distinct CDR3 sequences, approximately 94% found once. This clonotype was counted once. Its antigen is unidentified. Sequencing was performed on CD8+ T cells from PBMCs. This chain joins TRBV6-5 and TRBJ2-5; tentatively, D is TRBD2 (6 bases). The receptor was derived from a human donor with multiple sclerosis. CDR3 nucleotide sequence: TGTGCCAGCAGATCGGGACTCGGCATAGGAGAGACCCAGTACTTC. Amino acids: CASRSGLGIGETQYF.